The 20 T cell receptor beta chains below come from one sample, sequenced in a study of regulatory dendritic cells for organ transplantation. Allogeneic regulatory or mature dendritic cells were co-cultured for less than six days with CFSE-labeled sorted T cells at 1:10. The repertoire was sequenced with immunoSEQ multiplex PCR; TCRdb's copy has only in-frame clones and lacks some. The sample lists about 3,700 clones; just under 60% were seen once. Antigens for these TCRs are unknown. The sample consisted of memory CD8+ T cells from blood cultured with dendritic cells. The sample's subset: CD45RO+ memory T cells. These TCRs come from a human donor in good health.

The chain carries TRBV5-6 and TRBJ2-7, with D unresolved. CDR3 length: 13 amino acids. The germline V gene encodes CDR1 SGHDT and CDR2 YYEEEE. The V end was cut by 6 bases, the J end by 0 bases, with 10 bases between. The CDR3 nucleotides are TGTGCCAGCAACCCCCGGGTCTCCTACGAGCAGTACTTC. Its translation is CASNPRVSYEQYF.

This clone was detected only once. The rearrangement joins TRBV7-9 to TRBJ1-2, with D uncertain. CDR1 is SEHNR, CDR2 FQNEAQ, per germline (reference sequence). The CDR3 totals 19 residues. The ends were cut back, 1 base at V and 4 bases at J, with 25 bases in the middle. CDR3 DNA sequence: TGTGCCAGCAGCTTAGTAGGCGGCGAGCGAACTCTTTATATCTATGGCTACACCTTC. This encodes CASSLVGGERTLYIYGYTF.

This chain uses TRBV6-5 with TRBJ2-2; D is possibly TRBD2 (6 bases). The V end was cut by 7 bases, the J end by 6 bases, with 12 bases between. This CDR3 comprises 13 residues. Germline values: CDR1 MNHEY, CDR2 SVGAGI. CDR3 DNA sequence: TGTGCCAGCACCCAAGGGGAGGCCGGGGAGCTGTTTTTT. This gives the protein CASTQGEAGELFF.

This clone was found a few times. The chain joins TRBV7-3 to TRBJ2-3, with 9 bases that match TRBD2. CDR1 and CDR2 from the germline V gene are SGHTA and FQGTGA. This CDR3 contains 16 residues. J gave up 7 bases and V 0 bases, and 8 bases lay outside the gene matches. As DNA, the CDR3 is TGTGCCAGCAGCTTAACGTTGCGGGGGGGCGAAAATACGCAGTATTTT. Translating gives CASSLTLRGGENTQYF.

The chain couples TRBV4-3 to TRBJ1-2; weak D call: TRBD1 (5 bases). V gave up 4 bases and J gave up 0 bases, with 12 bases separating them. The CDR3 consists of 15 residues. Per the germline V gene, CDR1 is LGHNA and CDR2 is YSLEER. The CDR3 protein is CASSLSRASNYGYTF. The CDR3 DNA reads TGCGCCAGCAGCCTCTCCAGGGCTTCTAACTATGGCTACACCTTC.

This clone was observed a handful of times. The chain recombines TRBV19 with TRBJ1-5; perhaps TRBD1 as D (5 bases). V lost 3 bases and J lost 5, with 11 bases in between. The CDR3 spans 14 residues. Germline V gene sequence: CDR1 LNHDA, CDR2 SQIVND (reference sequence). CDR3: CASSIFRGDQPQHF. CDR3 bases: TGTGCCAGTAGTATCTTTAGGGGTGATCAGCCCCAGCATTTT.

This sequence joins TRBV18 and TRBJ2-3; a possible D gene is TRBD1 (6 bases). V lost 6 bases and J 2 bases, leaving 15 bases between the germline ends. The CDR3 is made up of 15 amino acids. Germline CDR1 KGHSH, CDR2 LQKENI. CDR3 bases: TGTGCCAGCTCCCCCGGACAGATTTCCACAGATACGCAGTATTTT. It translates to CASSPGQISTDTQYF.

This clone was seen a single time. The J gene is TRBJ2-2, the V gene TRBV4-1, with D possibly being TRBD1 (7 bases). V shed 5 bases and J shed 2 bases, with 12 bases lying between them. From germline, CDR1 is MGHRA and CDR2 YSYEKL. This CDR3 region has 15 residues. This chain's CDR3 is CASSGGTDNTGELFF. CDR3 bases: TGCGCCAGCAGCGGGGGGACAGATAACACCGGGGAGCTGTTTTTT.

The rearrangement links TRBV2 to TRBJ2-1; D is possibly TRBD1 (7 bases). Trimming removed 5 bases from V and 9 bases from J, with 20 bases in between. The CDR3 sequence is 15 residues long. The germline V gene has CDR1 SNHLY and CDR2 FYNNEI. CDR3 sequence (DNA): TGTGCCAGCAGTCTCCGTGGGGGGCACAGGGGTGAGCAGTTCTTC. Encoded protein: CASSLRGGHRGEQFF.

This CDR3 reads CASSQDNLYRVDTGELFF. Written as DNA, the CDR3 is TGCGCCAGCAGCCAAGATAATTTATACAGGGTCGACACCGGGGAGCTGTTTTTT. The chain couples TRBV4-3 to TRBJ2-2; tentative D call: TRBD1 (6 bases). The CDR3 has 18 amino acids. Trimming took off 0 bases at V and 3 bases at J, with 17 bases between the two ends. CDR1 and CDR2 (germline): LGHNA, YSLEER.

As DNA, the CDR3 is TGTGCCAGCAGGGAGCGACAGGGGGCGGTCGGCTACACCTTC. This translates into CASRERQGAVGYTF. This sequence joins TRBV2 and TRBJ1-2; 10 positions agree with TRBD1. Looked up from germline, CDR1 is SNHLY and CDR2 is FYNNEI. V lost 6 bases, J lost 8 bases, and 9 bases stayed unmatched. The CDR3 is made up of 14 amino acids.

The chain carries TRBV28 and TRBJ1-2; D uncertain. CDR1 is MDHEN, CDR2 SYDVKM, per germline. This CDR3 region has 12 residues. The V end was cut by 6 bases, the J end by 7 bases, with 12 bases between. For the CDR3, the DNA is TGTGCCAGCAGGGACCCCGGGAGTGGCTACACCTTC. As protein: CASRDPGSGYTF.

This clone was observed a handful of times. The rearrangement uses TRBV5-6 and TRBJ2-7; the match to TRBD1 covers 8 bases. Looked up from germline, CDR1 is SGHDT and CDR2 is YYEEEE. The CDR3 is 15 amino acids. With V trimmed by 2 bases and J by 3 bases, 7 bases remained unmatched. The CDR3 region is CASSFRDRRFYEQYF. The DNA for the CDR3 is TGTGCCAGCAGCTTCCGGGACAGGCGTTTCTACGAGCAGTACTTC.

A single count supports this clone. This sequence joins TRBV4-3 and TRBJ1-2; the D gene is possibly TRBD1 (6 bases). This CDR3 is built from 14 residues. The V gene lost 1 base and the J gene lost 7 bases, with 13 bases spanning the gap. Germline CDR1 is LGHNA and CDR2 is YSLEER. Here the CDR3 DNA reads TGCGCCAGCAGCCAAGGGCCAGGGGATATTGGCTACACCTTC. The encoded protein is CASSQGPGDIGYTF.

This chain connects TRBV6-1 to TRBJ2-1; 12 bases line up with TRBD2. The CDR3 contains 20 residues. Trimming at V came to 1 base and at J to 7 bases, leaving 17 bases not matched to a gene. CDR1 MNHNS and CDR2 SASEGT come from the germline V gene. The DNA for the CDR3 is TGTGCCAGCAGTGAAGAGTCCCCTAGACTAGCGGGGGTTTTTGAGAATGAGCAGTTCTTC. Its translation: CASSEESPRLAGVFENEQFF.

By sample fraction, this clone is large. This rearrangement joins TRBV5-6 to TRBJ1-2; 7 nucleotides match TRBD1. Germline trimming cut 3 bases from V and 6 bases from J; bases unmatched to any gene: 5. In germline, CDR1 is SGHDT, CDR2 YYEEEE. CDR3 size: 13 residues. DNA for the CDR3: TGTGCCAGCAGCTCTACAGGGGTACATGGCTACACCTTC. Translation: CASSSTGVHGYTF.

This clone was recorded a few times. The chain recombines TRBV27 with TRBJ1-4, with TRBD1 as a possible D gene (5 bases). The germline gives CDR1 MNHEY, CDR2 SMNVEV (reference sequence). V lost 0 bases to trimming and J lost 6 bases, with 11 bases between them. The CDR3 has 15 residues. CDR3 residues: CASSLSGDFDEKLFF. The CDR3 nucleotides read TGTGCCAGCAGTTTATCTGGGGACTTCGATGAAAAACTGTTTTTT.

V gene TRBV11-2 combines with J gene TRBJ2-7, with 7 bases aligning to TRBD1. CDR3 length equals 15 residues. Per germline, CDR1 SGHAT and CDR2 FQNNGV. The trim removed 7 bases at V and 1 base at J, leaving 10 bases unmatched. The CDR3 protein is CASNLWDSPSYEQYF. CDR3 nucleotides: TGTGCCAGCAACCTCTGGGACAGCCCATCCTACGAGCAGTACTTC.

The genes are TRBV5-6 and TRBJ2-7; 8 bases fit TRBD2. Germline V gives CDR1 SGHDT, CDR2 YYEEEE. The CDR3 loop spans 15 amino acids. The V and J ends lost 1 base and 5 bases, in that order; junction bases with no gene match: 8. The CDR3 loop is CASSLQTGGLDEQYF. The CDR3 nucleotides read TGTGCCAGCAGCTTGCAGACGGGGGGGCTGGACGAGCAGTACTTC.

As DNA, the CDR3 is TGTGCCAGCAGCCCCAGGGGGTACACCGGGGAGCTGTTTTTT. Translating it yields CASSPRGYTGELFF. The chain links TRBV7-9 to TRBJ2-2; TRBD1 aligns across 7 bases. Germline V gene data show CDR1 as SEHNR and CDR2 as FQNEAQ (reference sequence). CDR3 length: 14 amino acids. Losses at the gene ends were 5 bases for V and 3 bases for J; bases not matched to a gene: 3. Supplemented by reference TRBV7-9 and TRBJ2-2, the full variable domain reads DTGVSQNPRHKITKRGQNVTFRCDPISEHNRLYWYRQTLGQGPEFLTYFQNEAQLEKSRLLSDRFSAERPKGSFSTLEIQRTEQGDSAMYLCASSPRGYTGELFFGEGSRLTVL.